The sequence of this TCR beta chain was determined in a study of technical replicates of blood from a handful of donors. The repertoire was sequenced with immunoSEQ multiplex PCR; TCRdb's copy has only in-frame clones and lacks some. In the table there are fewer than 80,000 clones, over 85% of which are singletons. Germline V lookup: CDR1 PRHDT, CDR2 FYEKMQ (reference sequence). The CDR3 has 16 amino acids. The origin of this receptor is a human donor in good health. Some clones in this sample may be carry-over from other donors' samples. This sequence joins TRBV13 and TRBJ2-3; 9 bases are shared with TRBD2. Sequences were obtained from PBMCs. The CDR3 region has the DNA TGTGCTACTGCCGGGGGGCTAGCGGGGATCACAGATACGCAGTATTTT. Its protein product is CATAGGLAGITDTQYF.